A single sample gave rise to the 11 T cell receptor beta chains below, sequenced in a study of immune cell composition in non-small cell lung cancer. Generated by immunoSEQ multiplex PCR, the TCRdb table keeps only in-frame clones and is missing some. Of 3,000 to 4,000 clones listed, 84% were seen once; the top ten hold about 12%. Normal lung was taken at the farthest possible site, at least 3 cm from tumour. Sample: non-adjacent lung tissue. Receptor source: a human donor with non-small cell lung cancer.

The chain recombines TRBV5-8 with TRBJ2-1; tentative D call: TRBD2 (6 bases). V was cut by 4 bases and J by 0 bases, with 8 bases left in between. The CDR3 length is 14 residues. CDR1 and CDR2 (germline): SGHTS, YDEGEE. DNA of the CDR3: TGTGCCAGCAGCCGGGGGACCTCCTACAATGAGCAGTTCTTC. This translates into CASSRGTSYNEQFF. Full variable domain (remainder filled in from reference TRBV5-8 and TRBJ2-1): EAGVTQSPTHLIKTRGQQATLRCSPISGHTSVYWYQQALGLGLQFLLWYDEGEERNRGNFPPRFSGRQFPNYSSELNVNALELEDSALYLCASSRGTSYNEQFFGPGTRLTVL.

This rearrangement joins TRBV9 to TRBJ1-2; the D is unclear. The ends were cut back, 4 bases at V and 9 bases at J, with 10 bases in the middle. Germline V gives CDR1 SGDLS, CDR2 YYNGEE. The CDR3 is made up of 11 amino acids. DNA for the CDR3: TGTGCCAGCAGCTCCCTAAATAGCTACACCTTC. Its protein product is CASSSLNSYTF.

The rearrangement uses TRBV10-3 and TRBJ2-7, with a tentative D call TRBD1 (6 bases). The CDR3 runs 13 residues. Germline assignment: CDR1 ENHRY and CDR2 SYGVKD. Trimming left V 7 bases short and J 1 base short, with 11 bases between. The chain's CDR3 is CAITGQGSYEQYF. The CDR3, as DNA: TGTGCCATCACCGGGCAGGGGTCCTACGAGCAGTACTTC.

This clone was found once. This CDR3 reads CASRQNSSRKLFF. CDR3 bases: TGTGCCAGCAGACAGAACAGTTCCCGAAAACTGTTTTTT. The chain uses TRBV14 and TRBJ1-4; D unresolved. The CDR3 contains 13 residues. Germline V gives CDR1 SGHDN, CDR2 FVKESK. V was shortened by 6 bases and J by 10 bases, with 15 bases between the two germline ends.

This clone came up once. This sequence joins TRBV19 and TRBJ2-7; 9 nucleotides line up with TRBD1. CDR3 size: 17 residues. J lost 4 bases, V lost 4 bases, and 14 bases had no gene match. CDR1 is LNHDA and CDR2 is SQIVND in the germline V gene (reference sequence). The CDR3 spells CASSTGQGFDVLYEQYF. The DNA for the CDR3 is TGTGCCAGTAGTACCGGACAGGGGTTCGATGTTCTTTACGAGCAGTACTTC.

This chain joins TRBV10-3 and TRBJ1-2; tentatively, D is TRBD1 (6 bases). CDR3 length equals 15 residues. The V gene's germline CDR1 is ENHRY and CDR2 SYGVKD. V dropped 7 bases and J dropped 6 bases, with 21 bases sitting between them. This CDR3 reads CAIKGTPDRFHGYTF. The CDR3 coding sequence is TGTGCCATCAAAGGGACGCCGGACAGATTCCATGGCTACACCTTC.

The J gene is TRBJ2-2, the V gene TRBV28, with D perhaps TRBD2 (6 bases). The germline V and J ends were trimmed by 9 bases and 6 bases, with 17 bases remaining between them. Germline CDR1 reads MDHEN; CDR2 reads SYDVKM. The length of the CDR3 is 14 residues. CDR3 residues: CASQVGGSAGELFF. The CDR3 coding sequence is TGTGCCAGTCAGGTTGGAGGGTCCGCCGGGGAGCTGTTTTTT.

The rearrangement links TRBV18 to TRBJ1-1, with 8 bases lining up with TRBD1. The V and J ends lost 3 bases and 4 bases, in that order; junction bases with no gene match: 7. The CDR3 spans 15 residues. Germline values: CDR1 KGHSH, CDR2 LQKENI. In nucleotides, the CDR3 is TGTGCCAGCTCACCGGACAGGGCCGGTGGCACTGAAGCTTTCTTT. Residues: CASSPDRAGGTEAFF.

This chain connects TRBV4-3 to TRBJ2-3; TRBD2 matches 13 bases. The CDR3 totals 17 residues. After removal of 2 bases from V and 5 bases from J, the junction contained 7 bases not matched to a gene. From germline, CDR1 is LGHNA and CDR2 YSLEER. In DNA, the CDR3 is TGCGCCAGCAGCCAACCCGGACTAGCGGGAGAGGAAGATACGCAGTATTTT. It encodes CASSQPGLAGEEDTQYF.

The chain carries TRBV30 and TRBJ2-7; TRBD1 matches at 9 bases. The junction had 8 bases not matched to a gene; V was cut back by 5 bases and J by 9 bases. Germline V gives CDR1 GTSNPN, CDR2 SVGIG (reference sequence). The CDR3 is made up of 12 amino acids. The CDR3 DNA reads TGTGCCTGGGCCCTTACAGGGGGCGGGCAGTACTTC. Its protein is CAWALTGGGQYF.

The rearrangement joins TRBV5-4 to TRBJ1-3, with 7 bases lining up with TRBD1. The CDR3 loop spans 16 amino acids. Looked up from germline, CDR1 is SGHNT and CDR2 is YYREEE (reference sequence). With 0 bases clipped from V and 4 bases from J, the junction kept 7 bases outside the gene matches. DNA of the CDR3: TGTGCCAGCAGCTTGGTGACAGGGAAAATCGGAAACACCATATATTTT. Translated: CASSLVTGKIGNTIYF. The full variable domain, with the rest looked up from reference TRBV5-4 and TRBJ1-3, is ETGVTQSPTHLIKTRGQQVTLRCSSQSGHNTVSWYQQALGQGPQFIFQYYREEENGRGNFPPRFSGLQFPNYSSELNVNALELDDSALYLCASSLVTGKIGNTIYFGEGSWLTVV.